These T cell receptor beta chains were read from a single sample in a study of T cell repertoires in cytomegalovirus infection. These receptors lack a known antigen. One entry per CDR3 protein results from TCRdb running MiXCR on the reads. The sample lists 360,000 or so distinct CDR3 sequences; roughly a third were seen once. The sample consisted of cultured PBMCs, taken from culture after CMV antigen stimulation. The receptors were sampled from a human donor in good health (CMV status not recorded). Some clones in this sample may be carry-over from other donors' samples. Both conserved end residues are part of each CDR3. Each record gives: V gene, D gene, clone size, J gene, CDR3 protein, CDR3 DNA. D genes are given only for firm matches. Not every row has a clone size; where given, it reads once, few, many or a size class.

TRBV7-2	NA	few	TRBJ2-1	CASSFDRINYNEQFF	TGTGCCAGCAGCTTCGACAGGATAAACTACAATGAGCAGTTCTTC
TRBV4-1	NA	NA	TRBJ1-1	CASSQTSRMGTEAFF	TGCGCCAGCAGCCAGACATCTCGCATGGGTACTGAAGCTTTCTTT
TRBV27	NA	NA	TRBJ2-7	CASSFRAEQYF	TGTGCCAGCAGTTTCAGGGCCGAGCAGTACTTC
TRBV2	TRBD1	NA	TRBJ2-2	CASARGQRGELFF	TGTGCCAGCGCGAGGGGGCAAAGGGGGGAGCTGTTTTTT
TRBV6-1	NA	few	TRBJ1-1	CASSVVLNTEAFF	TGTGCCAGCAGTGTCGTGTTGAACACTGAAGCTTTCTTT
TRBV6-2/TRBV6-3	NA	NA	TRBJ2-7	CASSYPSRLSYEQYF	TGTGCCAGCAGTTACCCGAGTCGCCTTTCCTACGAGCAGTACTTC
TRBV6-2/TRBV6-3	NA	NA	TRBJ2-7	CASSYSAGSVEQYF	TGTGCCAGCAGTTACTCGGCGGGATCCGTCGAGCAGTACTTC
TRBV2	TRBD1	NA	TRBJ1-5	CASTTGGRNQPQHF	TGTGCCAGCACGACAGGGGGCCGGAATCAGCCCCAGCATTTT
TRBV11-2	NA	NA	TRBJ1-1	CASSLQGITEAFF	TGTGCCAGCAGTCTCCAGGGTATCACTGAAGCTTTCTTT
TRBV7-2	TRBD2	few	TRBJ2-1	CASSLVKFGAGGVNEQFF	TGTGCCAGCAGCTTAGTAAAGTTTGGAGCGGGGGGGGTAAATGAGCAGTTCTTC
TRBV6-5	NA	NA	TRBJ1-2	CASSYRGKWTANYGYTF	TGTGCCAGCAGTTACCGGGGAAAGTGGACAGCTAACTATGGCTACACCTTC
TRBV20-1	TRBD1	NA	TRBJ2-1	CSARIRQGAYNEQFF	TGCAGTGCTAGAATAAGACAGGGGGCCTACAATGAGCAGTTCTTC
TRBV5-5	NA	NA	TRBJ1-5	CASSIGDDQPQHF	TGTGCCAGCAGCATTGGAGATGATCAGCCCCAGCATTTT
TRBV7-8	NA	NA	TRBJ1-5	CASSKGWAPQSNQPQHF	TGTGCCAGCAGCAAAGGATGGGCGCCGCAATCCAATCAGCCCCAGCATTTT
TRBV12-5	NA	few	TRBJ2-3	CASATPTRPTQYF	TGTGCTAGTGCCACCCCGACTCGGCCTACGCAGTATTTT
TRBV10-3	TRBD1	few	TRBJ2-5	CAISAPTTGGAETQYF	TGTGCCATCAGTGCCCCCACTACAGGGGGCGCGGAGACCCAGTACTTC
TRBV4-1	NA	NA	TRBJ1-2	CASSHPMSNKYGYTF	TGCGCCAGCAGCCACCCTATGTCTAACAAATATGGCTACACCTTC
TRBV6-2/TRBV6-3	NA	few	TRBJ2-6	CASSWTRLLSGANVLTF	TGTGCCAGCAGTTGGACTCGCCTTCTCTCTGGGGCCAACGTCCTGACTTTC
TRBV7-2	NA	few	TRBJ2-6	CASSPRGPSGANVLTF	TGTGCCAGCAGCCCCCGGGGACCCTCTGGGGCCAACGTCCTGACTTTC
TRBV7-9	TRBD1	NA	TRBJ1-4	CASSLTGGSEKLFF	TGTGCCAGCAGCTTAACAGGGGGAAGTGAAAAACTGTTTTTT
TRBV27	TRBD1	NA	TRBJ2-3	CASRDGQGRTDTQYF	TGTGCCAGCAGGGACGGACAGGGGCGAACAGATACGCAGTATTTT
TRBV28	TRBD1	few	TRBJ1-1	CASSQTGGRRKAFF	TGTGCCAGCAGCCAAACAGGGGGACGTCGTAAAGCTTTCTTT
TRBV27	NA	NA	TRBJ1-5	CASRLLDLDQPQHF	TGTGCCAGCAGACTTCTGGACCTCGATCAGCCCCAGCATTTT
TRBV4-1	TRBD2	NA	TRBJ2-1	CASSQERTSHNEQFF	TGCGCCAGCAGCCAAGAGAGGACTAGCCACAATGAGCAGTTCTTC
TRBV6-5	TRBD1	NA	TRBJ2-3	CASSYSGQGARDTQYF	TGTGCCAGCAGTTACTCAGGACAGGGGGCAAGAGATACGCAGTATTTT
TRBV28	TRBD2	few	TRBJ2-3	CASNPTGTSGTDTQYF	TGTGCCAGCAATCCAACCGGGACTAGCGGCACAGATACGCAGTATTTT
TRBV4-1	NA	few	TRBJ1-5	CASSQDPGRINQPQHF	TGCGCCAGCAGCCAAGATCCGGGACGGATCAATCAGCCCCAGCATTTT
TRBV7-2	NA	many	TRBJ2-7	CASSPDYEQYF	TGTGCCAGCAGCCCGGACTACGAGCAGTACTTC
TRBV4-3	TRBD2	many	TRBJ2-6	CASSRTSGIAGANVLTF	TGCGCCAGCAGCCGGACTAGCGGGATTGCTGGGGCCAACGTCCTGACTTTC